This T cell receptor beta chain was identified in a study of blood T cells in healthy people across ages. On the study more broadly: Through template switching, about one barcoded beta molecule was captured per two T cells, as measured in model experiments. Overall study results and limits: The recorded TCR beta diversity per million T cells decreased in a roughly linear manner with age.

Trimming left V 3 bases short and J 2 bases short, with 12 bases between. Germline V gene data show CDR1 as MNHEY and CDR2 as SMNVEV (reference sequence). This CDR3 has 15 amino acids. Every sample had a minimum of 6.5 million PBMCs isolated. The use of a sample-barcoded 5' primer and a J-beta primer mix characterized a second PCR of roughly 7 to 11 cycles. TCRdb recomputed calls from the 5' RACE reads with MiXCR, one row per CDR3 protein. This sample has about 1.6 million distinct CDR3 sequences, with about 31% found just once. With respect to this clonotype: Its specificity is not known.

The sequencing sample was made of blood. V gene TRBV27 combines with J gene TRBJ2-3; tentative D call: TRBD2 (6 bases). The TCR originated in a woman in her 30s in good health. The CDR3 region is CASSFLGGITDTQYF. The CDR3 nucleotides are TGTGCCAGCAGTTTCCTTGGGGGGATCACAGATACGCAGTATTTT.